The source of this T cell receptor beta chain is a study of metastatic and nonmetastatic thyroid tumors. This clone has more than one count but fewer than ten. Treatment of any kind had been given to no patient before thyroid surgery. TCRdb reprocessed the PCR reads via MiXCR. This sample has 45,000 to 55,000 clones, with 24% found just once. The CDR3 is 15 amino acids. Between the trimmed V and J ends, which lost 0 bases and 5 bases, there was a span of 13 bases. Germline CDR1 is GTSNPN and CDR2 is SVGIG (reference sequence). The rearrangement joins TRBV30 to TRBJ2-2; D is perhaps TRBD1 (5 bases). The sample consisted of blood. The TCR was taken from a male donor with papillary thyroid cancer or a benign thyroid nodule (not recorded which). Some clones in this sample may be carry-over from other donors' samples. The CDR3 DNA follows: TGTGCCTGGAGTGTCTCACAGGCGCTAACCGGGGAGCTGTTTTTT. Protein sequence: CAWSVSQALTGELFF.